The 20 T cell receptor beta chains reported below all come from one sample, sequenced in a study of human T cells and chemical hapten exposure. Time point of the sample: patch test 1, 2 weeks after DPC sensitization. Regarding treatment: therapeutic diphenylcyclopropenone sensitization with weekly scalp DPC. TCRdb reanalysed the RACE reads using MiXCR and keeps one entry per CDR3 protein. The repertoire includes approximately 110,000 distinct CDR3 sequences, about 10% of them detected once, and under 4.5% sits in the top ten. The starting material was whole blood, obtained in connection with sensitization to the hapten diphenylcyclopropenone (DPC). The receptors were gathered from a woman in her forties with alopecia areata. Some clones in this sample may be carry-over from other donors' samples.

This clonotype was counted between two and nine times. The chain has TRBV11-3 and TRBJ1-2; possibly TRBD1 for D (5 bases). The germline gives CDR1 SGHNT, CDR2 YENEEA. V was clipped by 1 base and J by 2 bases, with 20 bases between them. This CDR3 has 18 amino acids. CDR3 nucleotide sequence: TGTGCCAGCAGCTTAGTAGAATGGGCAGGGTTGGTGAACTATGGCTACACCTTC. The encoded protein is CASSLVEWAGLVNYGYTF.

There are many counts of this clonotype. The V and J genes are TRBV12-3 or TRBV12-4 and TRBJ1-5, with a weak D call TRBD1 (6 bases). Between the trimmed V and J ends, which lost 5 bases and 1 base, there was a span of 9 bases. The CDR3 covers 14 residues. CDR3 residues: CASSHTGSNQPQHF. CDR3 bases: TGTGCCAGCAGTCATACAGGGAGCAATCAGCCCCAGCATTTT.

This clonotype came up many times. The gene calls are TRBV18 and TRBJ2-5, with D uncertain. The V end lost 3 bases, the J end lost 3 bases, and 8 bases lay between the germline ends. The CDR3 runs to 13 residues. In germline, CDR1 is KGHSH, CDR2 LQKENI. Here the CDR3 DNA reads TGTGCCAGCTCACCGCTTAGGGAAGAGACCCAGTACTTC. Its protein is CASSPLREETQYF.

The V and J genes are TRBV7-2 and TRBJ1-1; 8 nucleotides align to TRBD1. Per the germline V gene, CDR1 is SGHTA and CDR2 is FQGNSA. Trimming took 4 bases from V and 4 from J; bases not matched to a gene: 8. This CDR3 spans 15 amino acids. The CDR3 sequence: CASSSGQGVVTEAFF. In nucleotides, the CDR3 is TGTGCCAGCAGCTCTGGACAGGGAGTGGTCACTGAAGCTTTCTTT. The full variable domain, with the rest looked up from reference TRBV7-2 and TRBJ1-1, is GAGVSQSPSNKVTEKGKDVELRCDPISGHTALYWYRQSLGQGLEFLIYFQGNSAPDKSGLPSDRFSAERTGGSVSTLTIQRTQQEDSAVYLCASSSGQGVVTEAFFGQGTRLTVV.

The CDR3 DNA reads as TGTGCCAGCAGCTTCAAAGTCACAGATACGCAGTATTTT. This gives the protein CASSFKVTDTQYF. The J gene is TRBJ2-3, the V gene TRBV5-4; no definite D call. The CDR3 runs to 13 residues. Germline CDR1 and CDR2: SGHNT and YYREEE (reference sequence). With 2 bases removed from V and 2 bases from J, the gap between germline ends came to 6 bases.

This chain connects TRBV7-2 to TRBJ1-1, with 7 bases that match TRBD1. V shed 5 bases, J shed 3 bases, and the junction held 9 bases outside the gene matches. The CDR3 runs 15 residues. Germline V gives CDR1 SGHTA, CDR2 FQGNSA. CDR3 nucleotide sequence: TGTGCCAGCAGCGCCTCCAGGGGGGAGTACACTGAAGCTTTCTTT. It is translated as CASSASRGEYTEAFF.

This clonotype was detected a few times. The J gene is TRBJ2-2, the V gene TRBV28; D is undetermined. Germline V CDR1 and CDR2: MDHEN, SYDVKM. V dropped 7 bases and J dropped 7 bases, with 10 bases sitting between them. The CDR3 totals 12 residues. In nucleotides, the CDR3 is TGTGCCAGCACCAAGCCGGTCGGGGAGCTGTTTTTT. Translating gives CASTKPVGELFF.

J is TRBJ2-4 and V is TRBV28, with a tentative D call TRBD1 (5 bases). The CDR3 length is 14 residues. The V gene lost 5 bases and the J gene lost 7 bases, with 15 bases spanning the gap. Germline CDR1 MDHEN, CDR2 SYDVKM. The CDR3 nucleotides read TGTGCCAGCAGTGTAATCCAGGGTAGTAACATTCAGTACTTC. Translated, it gives CASSVIQGSNIQYF.

This clonotype has a count of ten or more. The chain recombines TRBV14 with TRBJ1-1, with no clear D. From germline, CDR1 is SGHDN and CDR2 FVKESK. The V gene lost 0 bases and the J gene lost 0 bases, with 8 bases spanning the gap. This CDR3 has 15 amino acids. The CDR3 bases are TGTGCCAGCAGCCAAGAAAGAGTAATGAACACTGAAGCTTTCTTT. This encodes CASSQERVMNTEAFF.

This clonotype came up many times. The chain is built from TRBV11-2 and TRBJ2-1; D tentatively reads TRBD1 or TRBD2 (5 bases each). The ends were cut back, 0 bases at V and 10 bases at J, with 19 bases in the middle. The CDR3 is 16 amino acids. Looked up from germline, CDR1 is SGHAT and CDR2 is FQNNGV. This CDR3 reads CASSLDRDLAPAEQFF. In DNA form, the CDR3 reads TGTGCCAGCAGCTTAGACCGGGACCTGGCCCCGGCGGAGCAGTTCTTC.

This clonotype has a count of ten or more. One junction end does not reproduce the germline sequence, and a read error may be involved. The rearrangement links TRBV23-1 to TRBJ1-6; D remains ambiguous. TRBV23-1 is an ORF, and what it does is uncertain. This CDR3 contains 9 residues. The CDR3 DNA reads TGCGCCAGCAGTCGCGGGCCCTACTTT. This sequence encodes CASSRGPYF.

This clonotype was seen only a few times. The chain links TRBV5-1 to TRBJ2-5; D is ambiguous. This CDR3 contains 13 residues. Trimming removed 0 bases at V and 6 bases at J, with 9 bases between. Germline assignment: CDR1 SGHRS and CDR2 YFSETQ. CDR3 in DNA: TGCGCCAGCAGCTTGGGCAGCCTACAGACCCAGTACTTC. The encoded protein is CASSLGSLQTQYF.

The J gene is TRBJ1-1, the V gene TRBV27; 11 bases align to TRBD1. CDR1 MNHEY and CDR2 SMNVEV come from the germline V gene (reference sequence). The J segment lost 4 bases and the V segment lost 5 bases, leaving 6 bases of the junction unmatched. This CDR3 region has 15 residues. As DNA, the CDR3 is TGTGCCAGCAGTCCACGGACAGGGGGCCTCACTGAAGCTTTCTTT. It specifies CASSPRTGGLTEAFF.

In its sample, this clonotype was seen many times. This chain joins TRBV29-1 and TRBJ2-2; a weak D match, TRBD1 (6 bases). The CDR3 loop spans 14 amino acids. The germline V gene encodes CDR1 SQVTM and CDR2 ANQGSEA. V was cut by 8 bases and J by 2 bases, with 15 bases left in between. CDR3: CSTRSGANTGELFF. The DNA of the CDR3 is TGCAGCACCAGATCAGGGGCCAACACCGGGGAGCTGTTTTTT.

In its sample, this clonotype was seen many times. The genes are TRBV28 and TRBJ2-3; D unresolved. Germline V gene sequence: CDR1 MDHEN, CDR2 SYDVKM. The V end was cut by 10 bases, the J end by 6 bases, with 17 bases between. The CDR3 covers 13 residues. The CDR3: CAMARAKGDTQYF. CDR3 in DNA: TGTGCCATGGCTAGAGCAAAAGGGGATACGCAGTATTTT.

Concerning this clonotype itself: This probably arose from a read error, given a far larger clone one base away. The gene calls are TRBV13 and TRBJ2-5; D remains unclear. V lost 0 bases and J lost 8, with 10 bases in between. CDR1 and CDR2 (germline): PRHDT, FYEKMQ (reference sequence). This CDR3 comprises 13 residues. The CDR3, as DNA: TGTGCCAGCAGCTTAGGGGGAAGAGACACCCAGTACTTC. Translation: CASSLGGRDTQYF.

This clonotype occurred many times. The V and J genes are TRBV28 and TRBJ1-1; 8 bases line up with TRBD1. Unmatched junction bases numbered 4, after V lost 2 bases and J lost 8 bases. Germline CDR1 is MDHEN and CDR2 is SYDVKM. The CDR3 runs 13 residues. As DNA, the CDR3 is TGTGCCAGCAGTTTAAGACAGGGGATCGAAGCTTTCTTT. Its translation is CASSLRQGIEAFF.

This clonotype has only a few counts. The rearrangement uses TRBV3-1 and TRBJ2-7; the D is unclear. The V and J ends lost 1 base and 4 bases respectively, with 5 bases between them. The CDR3 sequence is 12 residues long. From germline, CDR1 is LGHDT and CDR2 YNNKEL (reference sequence). The DNA for the CDR3 is TGTGCCAGCAGCCAAGTGTGGTACGAGCAGTACTTC. Protein: CASSQVWYEQYF.

The chain links TRBV11-3 to TRBJ2-3; no reliable D call. V was cut by 0 bases and J by 6 bases, with 7 bases left in between. There are 13 residues in the CDR3. The germline gives CDR1 SGHNT, CDR2 YENEEA. The CDR3, as DNA: TGTGCCAGCAGCTTAGATAACGCCGATACGCAGTATTTT. Its translation: CASSLDNADTQYF.

The chain uses TRBV7-2 and TRBJ2-7; no clear D. Deletions cut 0 bases from V and 2 bases from J, with 8 bases between. Germline CDR1 reads SGHTA; CDR2 reads FQGNSA. This CDR3 is built from 14 residues. The CDR3 DNA sequence: TGTGCCAGCAGCTTAGCCCCAGCTACCTACGAGCAGTACTTC. As protein: CASSLAPATYEQYF.